The present entry profiles one T cell receptor (beta chain) with its context. The target antigen is unknown. Different DNA sequences within this sample yield the same CDR3. This sample is part of a study of brain T cells in children with intractable seizures. Profiled with immunoSEQ multiplex PCR; TCRdb holds only in-frame clones, not every one. The sample contains under 150,000 clones, approximately 94% of which appear only once. Sequencing was limited to surgery cases with top T cell transcript signatures in brain tissue. Pre-surgery treatment included at least one anti-epileptic drug. Germline V gives CDR1 LNHDA, CDR2 SQIVND (reference sequence). Trimming cost V 1 base and J 6 bases, with 6 bases left between them. The CDR3 sequence is 13 residues long. The study, taken as a whole, reports: Patients' HCMV serostatus was unknown; virus specificity rests on CDR3 similarity alone. Pre- and post-surgery blood differed in depth, so pre-surgery absences may be undersampling.

The J gene is TRBJ2-2, the V gene TRBV19; D not certain. The source of this sequence is a boy younger than two with hemimegalencephaly and intractable seizures. The sample in question was peripheral blood, obtained at surgery. DNA of the CDR3: TGTGCCAGTAGTATAGTCTCTGCCGGGGAGCTGTTTTTT. Encoded protein: CASSIVSAGELFF.